Listed here are 2 T cell receptor beta chains from one sample, sequenced in a study of T cells in Graves' hyperthyroidism and ophthalmopathy. Template material for amplifying TCR beta CDR3 regions consisted of RNA transcripts. HTBI primers were used for first-round RT-PCR of the TCR CDR3. Via MiXCR, TCRdb re-called the multiplex PCR reads, giving one row per CDR3 protein. The sample lists fewer than 700,000 distinct CDR3 sequences; about 16% were seen once. The sample consisted of blood. All receptors come from a woman younger than 45 with Graves' hyperthyroidism.

A remark on this clonotype: One junction end does not reproduce the germline sequence, and a read error may be involved. The rearrangement links TRBV30 to TRBJ1-6; 10 bases are shared with TRBD1. Germline assignment: CDR1 GTSNPN and CDR2 SVGIG (reference sequence). CDR3 length equals 15 residues. In nucleotides, the CDR3 is TGTGCCTGGGGTGTTTGGGACAGGGGAAATTCACCCCTCCACTTT. Translating gives CAWGVWDRGNSPLHF. The full variable domain, with the rest looked up from reference TRBV30 and TRBJ1-6, is SQTIHQWPATLVQPVGSPLSLECTVEGTSNPNLYWYRQAAGRGLQLLFYSVGIGQISSEVPQNLSASRPQDRQFILSSKKLLLSDSGFYLCAWGVWDRGNSPLHFGNGTRLTVT.

This clonotype was seen only once. The rearrangement links TRBV6-1 to TRBJ2-5; D might be TRBD1 or TRBD2, each matching 5 bases. Between the trimmed V and J ends, which lost 6 bases and 2 bases, there was a span of 10 bases. Germline assignment: CDR1 MNHNS and CDR2 SASEGT. The CDR3 spans 13 residues. CDR3 DNA: TGTGCCAGCAGACCCGGGGCGCAAGAGACCCAGTACTTC. This gives the protein CASRPGAQETQYF.